Listed below are T cell receptor beta chains from one sample, sequenced in a study of OX40 agonist ivuxolimab in advanced cancers. Generated by immunoSEQ multiplex PCR, the TCRdb table keeps only in-frame clones and is missing some. The repertoire holds some 66,000 clones, with approximately 91% as singletons. The sequencing here drew on CD4+ or CD8+ T cells sorted from blood, taken in a trial of the OX40 agonist ivuxolimab. The receptors shown here come from an adult with an advanced solid tumor such as melanoma, head and neck, liver or kidney cancer. The CDR3 runs from the conserved cysteine through the conserved F or W. Fields, in order: clone size, V gene, D gene, J gene, CDR3 DNA, CDR3 protein. D genes are given only for firm matches. Size values are once, few and many counts, or a class for expanded clones, and some rows have none.

abundance: -; v_gene: TRBV15; d_gene: -; j_gene: TRBJ1-1; CDR3nt: TGTGCCACCAGCAGAGACCTAGGGGGGACTGAAGCTTTCTTT; CDR3aa: CATSRDLGGTEAFF
abundance: -; v_gene: TRBV4-1; d_gene: TRBD2; j_gene: TRBJ2-1; CDR3nt: TGCGCCAGCAGCCAAGGCGTCGGACTAGCGCAAAACAATGAGCAGTTCTTC; CDR3aa: CASSQGVGLAQNNEQFF
abundance: -; v_gene: TRBV7-9; d_gene: -; j_gene: TRBJ1-4; CDR3nt: TGTGCCAGCAGCCCAACAGGGACCGAGGGTGAAAAACTGTTTTTT; CDR3aa: CASSPTGTEGEKLFF
abundance: -; v_gene: TRBV5-6; d_gene: TRBD1; j_gene: TRBJ2-6; CDR3nt: TGTGCCAGCAGCGGCCGGGACAGGATCTCTGGGGCCAACGTCCTGACTTTC; CDR3aa: CASSGRDRISGANVLTF
abundance: -; v_gene: TRBV6-1; d_gene: -; j_gene: TRBJ1-1; CDR3nt: TGTGCCAGCAGTGGGAGGGGGTCCACTGAAGCTTTCTTT; CDR3aa: CASSGRGSTEAFF
abundance: -; v_gene: TRBV2; d_gene: -; j_gene: TRBJ2-1; CDR3nt: TGTGCCAGCACCCTCGGGACCCGTGAGCAGCTCTTC; CDR3aa: CASTLGTREQLF
abundance: -; v_gene: TRBV19; d_gene: -; j_gene: TRBJ2-7; CDR3nt: TGTGCCAGTAGTATCGGTTTGGGGAAGCAGTACTTC; CDR3aa: CASSIGLGKQYF
abundance: -; v_gene: TRBV7-9; d_gene: -; j_gene: TRBJ2-2; CDR3nt: TGTGCCAGCAGCTCGAACACCGGGGAGCTGTTTTTT; CDR3aa: CASSSNTGELFF
abundance: -; v_gene: TRBV5-8; d_gene: TRBD1; j_gene: TRBJ2-1; CDR3nt: TGTGCCAGCAGCTCTACAGGGGAATGGCTGTGGGAGCAGTTCTTC; CDR3aa: CASSSTGEWLWEQFF
abundance: -; v_gene: TRBV10-2; d_gene: -; j_gene: TRBJ2-3; CDR3nt: TGCGCCAGCACTCGCGGCGCCACAGATACGCAGTATTTT; CDR3aa: CASTRGATDTQYF
abundance: -; v_gene: TRBV7-2; d_gene: TRBD2; j_gene: TRBJ2-7; CDR3nt: TGTGCCAGCAGCTTGACTAGCGGTTACGAGCAGTACTTC; CDR3aa: CASSLTSGYEQYF
abundance: -; v_gene: TRBV10-3; d_gene: TRBD1; j_gene: TRBJ1-3; CDR3nt: TGTGCCATCAGGACGGACAGGGGAGCCATATATTTT; CDR3aa: CAIRTDRGAIYF
abundance: -; v_gene: TRBV19; d_gene: -; j_gene: TRBJ2-1; CDR3nt: TGTGCCAGCCAGGGGGCTAGCGGGGCATCCTACAATGAGCAGTTCTTC; CDR3aa: CASQGASGASYNEQFF
abundance: -; v_gene: TRBV12-5; d_gene: TRBD2; j_gene: TRBJ2-1; CDR3nt: TGTGCTAGTGGTCGAGGTAGGAGCGGGGACAATGAGCAGTTCTTC; CDR3aa: CASGRGRSGDNEQFF
abundance: -; v_gene: TRBV6-5; d_gene: -; j_gene: TRBJ2-5; CDR3nt: TGTGCCAGCAAAATTAGGGCAGGAGGGACCCAGTACTTC; CDR3aa: CASKIRAGGTQYF
abundance: -; v_gene: TRBV15; d_gene: TRBD2; j_gene: TRBJ2-7; CDR3nt: TGTGCCACCAGCGAGACCTTACGGACTAGCGGTTCCTACGAGCAGTACTTC; CDR3aa: CATSETLRTSGSYEQYF
abundance: -; v_gene: TRBV2; d_gene: TRBD2; j_gene: TRBJ2-3; CDR3nt: TGTGCCAGTACGGGACTAGCGGTTCGTAATACGCAGTATTTT; CDR3aa: CASTGLAVRNTQYF
abundance: once; v_gene: TRBV10-2; d_gene: TRBD2; j_gene: TRBJ2-7; CDR3nt: TGCGCCAGCAGACCGGGACTAGCGACCTACGAGCAGTACTTC; CDR3aa: CASRPGLATYEQYF
abundance: -; v_gene: TRBV9; d_gene: -; j_gene: TRBJ2-2; CDR3nt: TGTGCCAGCAGCGGTGGGCAGGGAGTTCGGGAGCTGTTTTTT; CDR3aa: CASSGGQGVRELFF
abundance: -; v_gene: TRBV20-1; d_gene: -; j_gene: TRBJ2-3; CDR3nt: TGCAGGGTAGGGGGGCAGTATTTT; CDR3aa: CRVGGQYF
abundance: -; v_gene: TRBV29-1; d_gene: -; j_gene: TRBJ1-2; CDR3nt: TGCAGCGTTATGACAGGCGGGGACTATGGCTACACCTTC; CDR3aa: CSVMTGGDYGYTF
abundance: few; v_gene: TRBV11-2; d_gene: -; j_gene: TRBJ1-5; CDR3nt: TGTGCCAGCAGCTTAGACAGGGCGGGCAATCAGCCCCAGCATTTT; CDR3aa: CASSLDRAGNQPQHF
abundance: -; v_gene: TRBV7-2; d_gene: TRBD1; j_gene: TRBJ2-7; CDR3nt: TGTGCCAGCAGCTTAGGGACAGGGGTACACGAGCAGTACTTC; CDR3aa: CASSLGTGVHEQYF
abundance: once; v_gene: TRBV19; d_gene: TRBD2; j_gene: TRBJ2-3; CDR3nt: TGTGCCAGTACCTCTTATCGGACTAGCGCCTCCACAGATACGCAGTATTTT; CDR3aa: CASTSYRTSASTDTQYF
abundance: -; v_gene: TRBV10-3; d_gene: TRBD1; j_gene: TRBJ2-7; CDR3nt: TGTGCCATCAGTGAGTCGACAGGGGGCCCGCTCGAGCAGTACTTC; CDR3aa: CAISESTGGPLEQYF
abundance: -; v_gene: TRBV18; d_gene: -; j_gene: TRBJ1-1; CDR3nt: TGTGCCAGCTCCCCCGAGTTCGCTGAAGCTTTCTTT; CDR3aa: CASSPEFAEAFF
abundance: once; v_gene: TRBV2; d_gene: TRBD2; j_gene: TRBJ2-7; CDR3nt: TGTGCCAGCGCGAGCGGGAGCTCCTACGAGCAGTACTTC; CDR3aa: CASASGSSYEQYF
abundance: few; v_gene: TRBV7-9; d_gene: -; j_gene: TRBJ2-7; CDR3nt: TGTGCCAGCAGCCGGGACGTGGAGTACGAGCAGTACTTC; CDR3aa: CASSRDVEYEQYF
abundance: few; v_gene: TRBV2; d_gene: -; j_gene: TRBJ1-3; CDR3nt: TGTGCCAGCAGTGAAGCGCTTCAAGGCTCTTGGTCTGCCAACTCTGGAAACACCATATATTTT; CDR3aa: CASSEALQGSWSANSGNTIYF
abundance: few; v_gene: TRBV18; d_gene: -; j_gene: TRBJ1-2; CDR3nt: TGTGCCAGCTCAGGACAGCTCGGCTACACCTTC; CDR3aa: CASSGQLGYTF
abundance: -; v_gene: TRBV4-2; d_gene: TRBD2; j_gene: TRBJ2-1; CDR3nt: TGTGCCAGCAGCCCAGGACTAGCGGGAGGTTTAGGGAGCTCCTACAATGAGCAGTTCTTC; CDR3aa: CASSPGLAGGLGSSYNEQFF
abundance: few; v_gene: TRBV9; d_gene: -; j_gene: TRBJ1-1; CDR3nt: TGTGCCAGCAGCGTTACCGGGGGAAACACTGAAGCTTTCTTT; CDR3aa: CASSVTGGNTEAFF
abundance: -; v_gene: TRBV28; d_gene: -; j_gene: TRBJ1-1; CDR3nt: TGTGCCAGCAGTCCATCAGACAGGAAAGCTTTCTTT; CDR3aa: CASSPSDRKAFF
abundance: few; v_gene: TRBV4-1; d_gene: -; j_gene: TRBJ1-1; CDR3nt: TGCGCCAGCAGCCAAGAGAGCGGAGTGAGGACTGAAGCTTTCTTT; CDR3aa: CASSQESGVRTEAFF
abundance: -; v_gene: TRBV6-1; d_gene: TRBD1; j_gene: TRBJ1-1; CDR3nt: TGTGCCAGCAGTGACCCGCCGGGACAGCTGAACACTGAAGCTTTCTTT; CDR3aa: CASSDPPGQLNTEAFF